This TCR beta chain was obtained from a study of beta chain features in type 1 diabetes. Findings and limits, study-wide: PCR might preferentially amplify shorter templates, equally in patients and controls. Significant though moderate, a shortening of TCRB CDR3s appeared in all four CD4+ subsets of Type 1 diabetes patients.

This clone has more than one count but fewer than ten. Its specificity is unknown. Naive, central memory, regulatory and stem cell-like memory cells within the CD4+ compartment were sorted using CD45RO/CCR7/CD25/CD127/CD95/CD27. Expressed TCRB transcripts were sequenced because the entire RNA isolate underwent reverse transcription. TCRdb's table, derived via immunoSEQ multiplex PCR, lists solely in-frame clones and lacks some. The sample contains 200,000 to 250,000 clones, about a sixth of which appear only once. Sequenced sample: naive CD4+ T cells from blood. This clonotype was sampled from a young man with type 1 diabetes.

The CDR3 here is CASSLAALKTGELFF. DNA for the CDR3: TGTGCCAGCAGCTTAGCGGCGCTTAAGACCGGGGAGCTGTTTTTT. The chain couples TRBV7-2 to TRBJ2-2; D is unresolved. The V end was cut by 0 bases, the J end by 5 bases, with 10 bases between. The CDR3 covers 15 residues. The germline gives CDR1 SGHTA, CDR2 FQGNSA. The full variable domain, with the rest looked up from reference TRBV7-2 and TRBJ2-2, is GAGVSQSPSNKVTEKGKDVELRCDPISGHTALYWYRQSLGQGLEFLIYFQGNSAPDKSGLPSDRFSAERTGGSVSTLTIQRTQQEDSAVYLCASSLAALKTGELFFGEGSRLTVL.